This record covers a single T cell receptor (beta chain). The germline gives CDR1 DFQATT, CDR2 SNEGSKA (reference sequence). Trimming left V 7 bases short and J 6 bases short, with 17 bases between. CDR3 size: 13 residues. The data stem from a study of patients and donors after allogeneic stem cell transplantation. TCRdb recomputed calls from the RT-PCR reads with MiXCR, one row per CDR3 protein. The table has 150,000 to 200,000 distinct CDR3 sequences, 24% seen once. The chain recombines TRBV20-1 with TRBJ2-3; D is perhaps TRBD2 (5 bases). Input material: blood, either unsorted or a sorted T cell fraction (not recorded which). The clonotype comes from a human donor who was either an allogeneic HSCT recipient or a stem cell or donor lymphocyte infusion donor (not recorded which). It is not recorded whose cells these are; they may come from a transplant donor. The CDR3 is CSVRPSTTDTQYF. The CDR3 coding sequence is TGCAGTGTTCGGCCTAGCACCACGGATACGCAGTATTTT.